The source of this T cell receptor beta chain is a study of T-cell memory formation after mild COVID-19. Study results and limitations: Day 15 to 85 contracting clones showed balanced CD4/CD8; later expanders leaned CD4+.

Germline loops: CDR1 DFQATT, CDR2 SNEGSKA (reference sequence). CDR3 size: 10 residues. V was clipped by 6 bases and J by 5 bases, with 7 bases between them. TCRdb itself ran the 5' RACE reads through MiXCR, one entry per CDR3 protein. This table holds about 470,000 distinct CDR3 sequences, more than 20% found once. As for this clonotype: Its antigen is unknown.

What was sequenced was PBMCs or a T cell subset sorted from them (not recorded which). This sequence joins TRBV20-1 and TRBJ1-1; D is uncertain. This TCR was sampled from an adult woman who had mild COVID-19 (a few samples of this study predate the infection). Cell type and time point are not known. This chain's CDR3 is CSAHGTEAFF. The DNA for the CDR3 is TGCAGTGCGCACGGGACTGAAGCTTTCTTT.